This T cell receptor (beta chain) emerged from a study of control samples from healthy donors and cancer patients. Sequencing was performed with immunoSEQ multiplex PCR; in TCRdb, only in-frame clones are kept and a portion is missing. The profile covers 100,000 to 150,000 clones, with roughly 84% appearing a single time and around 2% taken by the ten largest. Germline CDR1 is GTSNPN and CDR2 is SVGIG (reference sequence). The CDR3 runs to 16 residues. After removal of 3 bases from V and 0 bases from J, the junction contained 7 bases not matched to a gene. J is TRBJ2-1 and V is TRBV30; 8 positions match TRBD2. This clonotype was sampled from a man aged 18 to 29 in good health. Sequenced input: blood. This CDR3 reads CAWSQTSGSSYNEQFF. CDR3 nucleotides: TGTGCCTGGAGCCAAACTAGCGGAAGCTCCTACAATGAGCAGTTCTTC.